These T cell receptor beta chains were read from a single sample in a study of blood T cell repertoires in COVID-19. Using immunoSEQ multiplex PCR, the repertoire was profiled, and TCRdb retains in-frame clones only, with some absent. The table lists 130,000 or so clones, 82% of them singletons, with 12% in the top ten. Sequenced material: peripheral blood. These TCRs come from a human donor in a cohort sampled during active COVID-19. Each CDR3 is given with its conserved first and last residue. Fields, in order: clone size, D gene, J gene, V gene, CDR3 protein, CDR3 DNA. A D gene is named only where the DNA matches it firmly. The listing skips clone size in some rows; elsewhere it reads once, few, many or a size class.

>-|-|TRBJ1-2|TRBV6-5
CASRSEGTYGYTF
TGTGCCAGCAGATCTGAGGGTACCTATGGCTACACCTTC
>once|-|TRBJ2-1|TRBV10-1
CASSERTGIGEQFF
TGCGCCAGCAGTGAACGGACTGGGATTGGTGAGCAGTTCTTC
>-|-|TRBJ1-1|TRBV5-1
CASSLQANTEAFF
TGCGCCAGCAGTTTACAGGCTAACACTGAAGCTTTCTTT
>-|-|TRBJ1-2|TRBV3-1/TRBV3-2
CASSQGGGSYGYTF
TGTGCCAGCAGCCAAGGGGGGGGAAGCTATGGCTACACCTTC
>-|TRBD1|TRBJ2-7|TRBV3-1/TRBV3-2
CASSQDPRTGGSYEQYF
TGTGCCAGCAGCCAAGATCCTAGGACAGGGGGCTCCTACGAGCAGTACTTC
>-|TRBD1|TRBJ1-5|TRBV19
CASRLTGDNQPQHF
TGTGCCAGTAGACTGACAGGGGACAATCAGCCCCAGCATTTT
>once|-|TRBJ1-2|TRBV5-1
CASSLTGLDGYTF
TGCGCCAGCAGCTTGACAGGGTTAGATGGCTACACCTTC
>-|TRBD2|TRBJ2-3|TRBV7-6
CASSLELAGGFTDTQYF
TGTGCCAGCAGCTTAGAGCTAGCGGGGGGTTTCACAGATACGCAGTATTTT
>-|-|TRBJ2-7|TRBV6-5
CATPRPTAPYEQYF
TGTGCCACCCCACGTCCGACAGCCCCCTACGAGCAGTACTTC
>few|TRBD2|TRBJ2-2|TRBV10-1
CASSPELAGTGELFF
TGCGCCAGCAGTCCGGAGCTAGCGGGCACCGGGGAGCTGTTTTTT
>-|-|TRBJ1-6|TRBV6-5
CASGYGYNSPLHF
TGTGCCAGCGGCTACGGGTATAATTCACCCCTCCACTTT
>-|TRBD2|TRBJ2-1|TRBV3-1/TRBV3-2
CASSQPEGLAGAREQFF
TGTGCCAGCAGCCAACCAGAAGGACTAGCGGGGGCCCGGGAGCAGTTCTTC
>-|-|TRBJ1-5|TRBV6-2/TRBV6-3
CASSYGGAGNQPQHF
TGTGCCAGCAGTTACGGGGGGGCAGGCAATCAGCCCCAGCATTTT
>-|-|TRBJ1-1|TRBV3-1/TRBV3-2
CASSQDPQEASSTEAFF
TGTGCCAGCAGCCAAGATCCCCAGGAGGCTTCGAGCACTGAAGCTTTCTTT
>-|-|TRBJ1-3|TRBV6-5
CASSYNGDSGNTIYF
TGTGCCAGCAGTTATAACGGTGACTCTGGAAACACCATATATTTT
>-|-|TRBJ1-5|TRBV7-2
CASSLDGPSGGYSNQPQHF
TGTGCCAGCAGCTTAGATGGCCCCTCGGGGGGCTATAGCAATCAGCCCCAGCATTTT
>-|-|TRBJ1-1|TRBV5-8
CASSLQGNTEAFF
TGTGCCAGCAGCCTACAGGGGAACACTGAAGCTTTCTTT
>once|-|TRBJ2-7|TRBV6-1
CASSEAPLTTLEQYF
TGTGCCAGCAGTGAAGCCCCACTAACTACGCTCGAGCAGTACTTC
>-|-|TRBJ1-2|TRBV6-2/TRBV6-3
CASSYRTALNGYTF
TGTGCCAGCAGTTACCGGACAGCCCTTAATGGCTACACCTTC
>few|-|TRBJ1-3|TRBV18
CASSPGVRDTIYF
TGTGCCAGCTCACCCGGGGTTCGCGACACCATATATTTT
>-|-|TRBJ2-3|TRBV5-1
CASSLTLDTQYF
TGCGCCAGCAGCTTGACTTTAGATACGCAGTATTTT
>once|TRBD2|TRBJ2-7|TRBV5-1
CASSLAASGTYEQYF
TGCGCCAGCAGCTTGGCGGCTAGCGGAACCTACGAGCAGTACTTC
>-|TRBD1|TRBJ2-1|TRBV2
CASSEGDRGGNEQFF
TGTGCCAGCAGTGAAGGGGACAGGGGGGGCAATGAGCAGTTCTTC
>-|-|TRBJ2-5|TRBV2
CASTFETQYF
TGTGCCAGCACTTTTGAGACCCAGTACTTC
>-|-|TRBJ1-1|TRBV27
CASSTRTSQNTEAFF
TGTGCCAGCAGTACCAGGACATCCCAGAACACTGAAGCTTTCTTT
>-|-|TRBJ1-1|TRBV18
CASSPLGRGNTEAFF
TGTGCCAGCTCACCACTCGGCAGGGGGAACACTGAAGCTTTCTTT